This T cell receptor (beta chain) emerged from a study of vaccination effects on CD4 cells after COVID-19 (dated by TCRdb to 2021 to 2024). Describing the broader study: Each participant got two doses of an mRNA SARS-CoV-2 vaccine, either BNT162b2 or mRNA-1273. In both COVID-19 convalescent patients and infection-naive vaccine recipients, the study compared SARS-CoV-2 spike-specific CD4+ TCR repertoires from before mRNA vaccination with those from after it. Altogether, nine to ten COVID-19 convalescent patients and a handful of SARS-CoV-2-naive healthy vaccine recipients made up the full study. In the study, cultures from other donors were sequenced using the Oncomine TCR Beta short-read assay on an Illumina iSeq 100. Paper-wide results and their limitations: Both infection-induced and vaccine-induced clones contracted markedly at late post-vaccination timepoints, which is consistent with waning T cell responses. The study was limited by a small number of convalescent patients, and early post-infection timepoints were lacking. In healthy vaccine recipients, vaccine-induced clones were almost all SARS-CoV-2 mono-reactive, with only 1 of 255 cross-reactive with common cold coronaviruses.

The library was prepared using the immunoSEQ multiplex PCR assay. DNA from the CD4+ T cells that had been cultured and isolated underwent TCR beta CDR3 sequencing. The study's processing was this. Non-productive TCR sequences were removed, reads were trimmed to the CDR3 region, and CDR3s of at least 7 amino acids were retained. The MANAFEST web app was used to pick out antigen-specific clonotypes by comparing their expansion in peptide wells with that in reference cultures. For clones to be considered positive, expansion at FDR<0.05 versus reference and all other wells, an odds ratio above 5, and a frequency above 0.1% in two replicate wells were required. Cross-reactive clonotypes were defined as significantly expanded in SARS-CoV-2 spike wells and in at least one common cold coronavirus spike condition. CDR3 similarity was assessed by Levenshtein distance with the stringdist R package, and unrooted trees were built with ape in R 3.6.1. The source is immuneACCESS, and TCRdb retained only in-frame sequences with V and J called. Part of the clones is not carried over; for the studies checked, unresolved V genes explain less than half of this, and the remainder is unexplained. V and J calls and clone size are given by that table; D and trimming were obtained from the DNA. This sample is represented by tens of thousands of clones; 70% of them were singletons. Under 25% of the sample rests with the top ten.

Trimming costs V 8 bases and J 2 bases, and their ends lie 12 bases apart. From the germline V gene, CDR1 is SGHVS and CDR2 is FNYEAQ. From its cysteine to its phenylalanine, the CDR3 spans 13 amino acids. The sequence is cut down to CDR3 DNA, 39 bases in frame from base 1. With regard to this clone: It lacks a known antigen. No base qualities exist here, and no much larger clone lies one base off it.

To identify antigen-specific CD4+ T cell clonotypes by their expansion, the ViraFEST assay first stimulated PBMC with viral peptide pools and then applied TCR sequencing. After more than 9 days of culture, CD4+ T cells were isolated with the EasySep CD4+ T cell isolation kit. The absence of prior SARS-CoV-2 infection in healthy vaccine recipients was confirmed by negative nucleocapsid antibodies before and after vaccination. Around 2 million PBMC per well were cultured in IMDM with about 5% human AB serum, 10 IU/ml IL-2 and gentamicin, plus 10 ug/ml peptides. On days 3 and 7, half of the culture medium was replaced with fresh IL-2-containing medium. Unless noted otherwise, every peptide stimulation condition was cultured in triplicate wells. Using Ficoll-Paque Plus gradient centrifugation, PBMC were separated from whole blood and then either used fresh or cryopreserved at -140C. The overlapping peptide pools covered the spike proteins of SARS-CoV-2 as well as those of the common cold coronaviruses HCoV-NL63, HCoV-OC43 and HCoV-229E. The QIAamp micro DNA kit was used to extract genomic DNA from the cultured CD4+ T cells.

The sequenced sample was CD4+ T cells from PBMCs cultured with SARS-CoV-2 spike peptides, obtained before COVID-19 vaccination. The cell subset or site label corresponds to: SARS-CoV-2 spike overlapping peptide pool stimulation. This chain joins TRBV7-6 to TRBJ1-2; the D segment could be TRBD1, given 6 matching bases. This receptor was identified in a human donor who received a COVID-19 vaccine. The CDR3 corresponds to CASGGEGNYGYTF. The DNA is TGTGCCAGCGGGGGCGAGGGAAACTATGGCTACACCTTC. The entire variable domain, with the stretches around the CDR3 drawn from the reference TRBV7-6 and TRBJ1-2 proteins, is GAGVSQSPRYKVTKRGQDVALRCDPISGHVSLYWYRQALGQGPEFLTYFNYEAQQDKSGLPNDRFSAERPEGSISTLTIQRTEQRDSAMYRCASGGEGNYGYTFGSGTRLTVV.